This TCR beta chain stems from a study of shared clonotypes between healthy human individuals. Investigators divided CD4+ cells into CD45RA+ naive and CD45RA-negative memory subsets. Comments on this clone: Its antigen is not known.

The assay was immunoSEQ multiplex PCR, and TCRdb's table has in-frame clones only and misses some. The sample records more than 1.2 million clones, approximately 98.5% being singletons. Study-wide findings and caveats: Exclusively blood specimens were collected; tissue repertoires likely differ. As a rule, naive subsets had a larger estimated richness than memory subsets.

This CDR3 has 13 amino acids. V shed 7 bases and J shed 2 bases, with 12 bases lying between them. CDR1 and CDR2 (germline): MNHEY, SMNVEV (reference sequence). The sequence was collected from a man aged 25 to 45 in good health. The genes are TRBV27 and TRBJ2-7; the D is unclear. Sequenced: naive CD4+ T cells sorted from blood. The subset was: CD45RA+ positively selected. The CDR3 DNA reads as TGTGCCAGCATACGCCTTTCCCCCTACGAGCAGTACTTC. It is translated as CASIRLSPYEQYF.